The following is a T cell receptor (beta chain) sequence with its context. Its antigen is unknown. This entry is derived from a study of cytomegalovirus exposure and HLA in healthy donors. General study points: The later analysis indicated that the majority of CMV-associated TCR beta chains appeared HLA-restricted. Presence/absence results assume similar sequencing depth per donor, which may not hold. In a later analysis, at a false discovery rate of 0.05, under 20,000 TCR beta sequences were associated with HLA alleles.

Trimming at V came to 4 bases and at J to 0 bases, leaving 8 bases not matched to a gene. The CDR3 totals 16 residues. Germline V gives CDR1 SGDLS, CDR2 YYNGEE. PCR was performed using 60 Vbeta and 13 Jbeta primers. The method was immunoSEQ multiplex PCR; TCRdb's version includes in-frame clones alone and lacks a portion of them. Of about 130,000 clones listed, roughly 17% are singletons. Sample: PBMCs. The J gene is TRBJ1-1, the V gene TRBV9; 8 positions agree with TRBD1. The receptor's source is a female donor in good health and CMV-seropositive. CDR3 in DNA: TGTGCCAGCAGCTTAACAGGGGGAACTATGAACACTGAAGCTTTCTTT. Translation gives CASSLTGGTMNTEAFF. Looking up the rest from reference TRBV9 and TRBJ1-1 gives the full variable domain: DSGVTQTPKHLITATGQRVTLRCSPRSGDLSVYWYQQSLDQGLQFLIQYYNGEERAKGNILERFSAQQFPDLHSELNLSSLELGDSALYFCASSLTGGTMNTEAFFGQGTRLTVV.